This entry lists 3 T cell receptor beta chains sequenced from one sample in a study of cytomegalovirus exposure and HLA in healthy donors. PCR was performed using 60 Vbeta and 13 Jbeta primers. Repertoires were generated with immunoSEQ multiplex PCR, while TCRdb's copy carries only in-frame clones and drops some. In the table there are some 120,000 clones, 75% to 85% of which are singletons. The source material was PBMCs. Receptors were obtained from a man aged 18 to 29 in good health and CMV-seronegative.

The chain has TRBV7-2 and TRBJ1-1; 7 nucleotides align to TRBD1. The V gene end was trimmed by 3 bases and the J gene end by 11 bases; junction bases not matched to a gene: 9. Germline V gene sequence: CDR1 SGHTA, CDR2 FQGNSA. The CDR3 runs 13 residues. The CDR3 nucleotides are TGTGCCAGCAGCTTTCAGGACAGGATGGCCGCTTTCTTT. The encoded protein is CASSFQDRMAAFF.

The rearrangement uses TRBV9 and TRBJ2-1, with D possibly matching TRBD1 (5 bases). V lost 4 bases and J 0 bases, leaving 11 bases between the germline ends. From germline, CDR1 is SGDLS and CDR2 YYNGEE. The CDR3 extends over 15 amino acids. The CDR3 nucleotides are TGTGCCAGCAGCATAACAGGCAGCTCCTACAATGAGCAGTTCTTC. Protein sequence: CASSITGSSYNEQFF.

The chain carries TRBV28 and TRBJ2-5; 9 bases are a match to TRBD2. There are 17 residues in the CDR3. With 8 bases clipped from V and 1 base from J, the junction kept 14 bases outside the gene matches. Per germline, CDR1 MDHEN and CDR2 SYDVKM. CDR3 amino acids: CASYAKREVLGQETQYF. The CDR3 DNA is TGTGCCAGCTATGCCAAGCGGGAGGTTTTAGGCCAAGAGACCCAGTACTTC.